These 32 T cell receptor beta chains came from one sample sequenced in a study of T cell responses to AZD1222 COVID-19 vaccine. Method: immunoSEQ multiplex PCR; TCRdb's copy keeps in-frame clones and lacks some. Of fewer than 200,000 clones listed, roughly nine tenths are singletons. The specimen comprised peripheral blood, sampled on day 0 of AZD1222 vaccination. The receptors here all came from an adult in good health.

The chain has TRBV4-1 and TRBJ2-1; 12 bases align to TRBD2. The CDR3 sequence is 16 residues long. The V gene end was trimmed by 6 bases and the J gene end by 6 bases; junction bases not matched to a gene: 9. The germline gives CDR1 MGHRA, CDR2 YSYEKL. The CDR3 nucleotides are TGCGCCAGCAGTTTAGAAGCGGGACTAGCGGGCAATGAGCAGTTCTTC. Amino acids: CASSLEAGLAGNEQFF.

The chain couples TRBV10-1 to TRBJ2-5; a weak D match, TRBD1 (6 bases). The CDR3 extends over 14 amino acids. CDR1 and CDR2 (germline): WNHNN, SYGVQD (reference sequence). Trimming took 3 bases from V and 4 from J, leaving 12 bases between them. CDR3 in DNA: TGCGCCAGCAGTGATGGGGGCAGGGGAGAGACCCAGTACTTC. It codes for CASSDGGRGETQYF.

The J gene is TRBJ1-1, the V gene TRBV29-1; 7 positions agree with TRBD1. The CDR3 has 13 residues. The germline V gene encodes CDR1 SQVTM and CDR2 ANQGSEA. J gave up 6 bases and V 2 bases, and 6 bases lay outside the gene matches. CDR3 loop: CSVETGAGAEAFF. DNA of the CDR3: TGCAGCGTTGAAACAGGGGCAGGGGCTGAAGCTTTCTTT.

The V call is TRBV5-8, the J call TRBJ1-6; D may be TRBD1 (5 bases). Trimming took off 0 bases at V and 12 bases at J, with 16 bases between the two ends. Looked up from germline, CDR1 is SGHTS and CDR2 is YDEGEE. The CDR3 is 15 residues long. CDR3 sequence reads: CASSLGWDPLEPLHF. CDR3 nucleotide sequence: TGTGCCAGCAGCTTGGGATGGGACCCACTGGAACCCCTCCACTTT. Together with reference TRBV5-8 and TRBJ1-6, the CDR3 gives the full variable domain: EAGVTQSPTHLIKTRGQQATLRCSPISGHTSVYWYQQALGLGLQFLLWYDEGEERNRGNFPPRFSGRQFPNYSSELNVNALELEDSALYLCASSLGWDPLEPLHFGNGTRLTVT.

This clone was detected a few times. This rearrangement joins TRBV2 to TRBJ2-7, with 7 nucleotides matching TRBD2. This CDR3 contains 13 residues. Losses at the gene ends were 4 bases for V and 0 bases for J; bases not matched to a gene: 0. CDR1 is SNHLY and CDR2 is FYNNEI in the germline V gene. This chain's CDR3 is CASSGDYSYEQYF. In nucleotides, the CDR3 is TGTGCCAGCAGTGGGGACTACTCCTACGAGCAGTACTTC. The whole variable domain, filled in from reference TRBV2 and TRBJ2-7, reads EPEVTQTPSHQVTQMGQEVILRCVPISNHLYFYWYRQILGQKVEFLVSFYNNEISEKSEIFDDQFSVERPDGSNFTLKIRSTKLEDSAMYFCASSGDYSYEQYFGPGTRLTVT.

The chain has TRBV5-1 and TRBJ2-7; TRBD1 matches at 7 bases. The V gene end was trimmed by 3 bases and the J gene end by 4 bases; junction bases not matched to a gene: 4. The CDR3 is 13 amino acids. The V gene's germline CDR1 is SGHRS and CDR2 YFSETQ. The CDR3 DNA reads as TGCGCCAGCAGCTACGACAGGGTGTACGAGCAGTACTTC. Its protein is CASSYDRVYEQYF. Together with reference TRBV5-1 and TRBJ2-7, the CDR3 gives the full variable domain: KAGVTQTPRYLIKTRGQQVTLSCSPISGHRSVSWYQQTPGQGLQFLFEYFSETQRNKGNFPGRFSGRQFSNSRSEMNVSTLELGDSALYLCASSYDRVYEQYFGPGTRLTVT.

The CDR3 DNA follows: TGTGCCTGGACTTGGGGGGGTGGGGGAAACACCATATATTTT. Its translation is CAWTWGGGGNTIYF. This chain joins TRBV30 and TRBJ1-3; D perhaps matches TRBD1 (5 bases). Germline CDR1 GTSNPN, CDR2 SVGIG (reference sequence). The CDR3 runs to 14 residues. Trimming removed 4 bases from V and 4 bases from J, with 14 bases in between.

The rearrangement joins TRBV7-2 to TRBJ1-2; D remains ambiguous. The CDR3 length is 16 residues. V was clipped by 5 bases and J by 2 bases, with 18 bases between them. The germline V gene has CDR1 SGHTA and CDR2 FQGNSA. The CDR3 sequence is CASSQTGGPLNYGYTF. The CDR3 region has the DNA TGTGCCAGCAGCCAAACCGGAGGGCCACTGAACTATGGCTACACCTTC.

The V gene is TRBV5-5, the J gene TRBJ1-1; 9 bases are shared with TRBD1. Germline-derived CDR1 and CDR2 are SGHKS and YYEKEE (reference sequence). Trimming took 0 bases from V and 1 from J; bases not matched to a gene: 1. The CDR3 sequence is 15 residues long. The CDR3 sequence is CASSLGGQGNTEAFF. The CDR3 DNA sequence: TGTGCCAGCAGCTTGGGGGGACAGGGGAACACTGAAGCTTTCTTT.

This sequence joins TRBV6-2 or TRBV6-3 and TRBJ1-1; D is unresolved. The CDR3 has 11 residues. V lost 8 bases and J lost 6, with 10 bases in between. Germline V lookup: CDR1 MNHEY, CDR2 SVGEGT. DNA of the CDR3: TGTGCCAGCGGTTCGAGGTCTGAAGCTTTCTTT. Translating it yields CASGSRSEAFF.

This clone was observed a single time. The chain is built from TRBV14 and TRBJ2-3; either TRBD1 or TRBD2 may fit D (5 bases each). V lost 3 bases and J 7 bases, leaving 14 bases between the germline ends. CDR3 length equals 14 residues. CDR1 and CDR2 from the germline V gene are SGHDN and FVKESK. The CDR3 region is CASSHGTHTHTQYF. CDR3 bases: TGTGCCAGCAGCCATGGGACGCACACCCATACGCAGTATTTT.

This clone was recorded only once. The chain links TRBV9 to TRBJ2-7, with 7 bases lining up with TRBD2. The junction had 12 bases not matched to a gene; V was cut back by 0 bases and J by 3 bases. CDR1 is SGDLS and CDR2 is YYNGEE in the germline V gene. This CDR3 spans 17 amino acids. In DNA form, the CDR3 reads TGTGCCAGCAGCGTAGGAGGAGCGGGACTACTCCTCTACGAGCAGTACTTC. It translates to CASSVGGAGLLLYEQYF.

This clone was seen a single time. V and J are TRBV7-3 and TRBJ1-1; the D is unclear. Germline CDR1 and CDR2: SGHTA and FQGTGA. The CDR3 has 13 residues. The germline V and J ends were trimmed by 2 bases and 0 bases, with 4 bases remaining between them. CDR3 coding DNA: TGTGCCAGCAGCTTAGTCGTGAACACTGAAGCTTTCTTT. Translation: CASSLVVNTEAFF.

The chain couples TRBV27 to TRBJ2-3, with D hard to call. Trimming cost V 2 bases and J 3 bases, with 12 bases left between them. Germline V gene sequence: CDR1 MNHEY, CDR2 SMNVEV (reference sequence). The CDR3 is 15 amino acids. The CDR3 DNA follows: TGTGCCAGCAGTTTAAGTCCCCTAGAGACAGATACGCAGTATTTT. Translation gives CASSLSPLETDTQYF.

V gene TRBV7-8 combines with J gene TRBJ2-7; weak D call: TRBD1 (7 bases). V was pared by 1 base and J by 2 bases, with 18 bases between. The CDR3 runs 17 residues. Per the germline V gene, CDR1 is SGHVS and CDR2 is FQNEAQ. The CDR3 is CASSLEGGTAYPYEQYF. In DNA, the CDR3 is TGTGCCAGCAGCTTAGAGGGCGGGACAGCATATCCCTACGAGCAGTACTTC. The entire variable domain, with the rest obtained from reference TRBV7-8 and TRBJ2-7, is as follows: GAGVSQSPRYKVAKRGQDVALRCDPISGHVSLFWYQQALGQGPEFLTYFQNEAQLDKSGLPSDRFFAERPEGSVSTLKIQRTQQEDSAVYLCASSLEGGTAYPYEQYFGPGTRLTVT.

This chain links TRBV27 with TRBJ1-1; TRBD1 is a possible D gene (5 bases). Germline V CDR1 and CDR2: MNHEY, SMNVEV (reference sequence). The V gene lost 2 bases and the J gene lost 0 bases, with 7 bases spanning the gap. This CDR3 has 14 amino acids. DNA for the CDR3: TGTGCCAGCAGTTTAGGAGGGGTGAACACTGAAGCTTTCTTT. Encoded protein: CASSLGGVNTEAFF.

The chain combines TRBV11-2 with TRBJ1-4; D uncertain. The CDR3 spans 13 residues. V was clipped by 3 bases and J by 8 bases, with 10 bases between them. Germline values: CDR1 SGHAT, CDR2 FQNNGV. CDR3 in DNA: TGTGCCAGCAGCTTTCTGCCCCGGGAAAAACTGTTTTTT. Residues: CASSFLPREKLFF.

The chain links TRBV27 to TRBJ1-2; D is ambiguous. The CDR3 sequence is 13 residues long. V was trimmed by 6 bases and J by 8 bases, leaving 16 bases between them. Germline V lookup: CDR1 MNHEY, CDR2 SMNVEV (reference sequence). The CDR3: CASRPRGRAGYTF. The CDR3 region has the DNA TGTGCCAGCAGACCCCGAGGGAGGGCGGGCTACACCTTC.

The chain links TRBV3-1 (or the pseudogene TRBV3-2) to TRBJ2-7, with 8 bases matching TRBD1. The germline V gene has CDR1 LGHDT and CDR2 YNNKEL (reference sequence). The CDR3 totals 15 residues. V shed 1 base, J shed 5 bases, and the junction held 7 bases outside the gene matches. This CDR3 reads CASSQVFRTGNEQYF. The CDR3 nucleotides read TGTGCCAGCAGCCAAGTATTTCGGACAGGGAACGAGCAGTACTTC.

The chain combines TRBV6-1 with TRBJ1-5, with D perhaps matching TRBD1 (6 bases). The germline V gene has CDR1 MNHNS and CDR2 SASEGT. Trimming removed 2 bases at V and 0 bases at J, with 8 bases between. The CDR3 loop spans 15 amino acids. The CDR3 coding sequence is TGTGCCAGCAGTGAATGGGACACTAGCAATCAGCCCCAGCATTTT. Translated: CASSEWDTSNQPQHF.

The V gene is TRBV9, the J gene TRBJ2-3; D may correspond to TRBD1 or TRBD2 (6 bases each). V was cut by 3 bases and J by 6 bases, with 23 bases left in between. The CDR3 runs 17 residues. Germline assignment: CDR1 SGDLS and CDR2 YYNGEE. The CDR3 spells CASSAEFSGAVGDTQYF. CDR3 in DNA: TGTGCCAGCAGCGCAGAGTTTTCGGGGGCGGTCGGGGATACGCAGTATTTT.

The rearrangement uses TRBV5-1 and TRBJ1-6, with 7 bases aligning to TRBD1. The CDR3 is 15 residues long. V was clipped by 5 bases and J by 7 bases; unmatched bases: 9. The germline V gene encodes CDR1 SGHRS and CDR2 YFSETQ. The CDR3 coding sequence is TGCGCCAGCAGACGCATCCAGGGGGGGAATTCACCCCTCCACTTT. Translating gives CASRRIQGGNSPLHF.

The chain uses TRBV5-1 and TRBJ2-7, with TRBD2 matching over 7 bases. The CDR3 sequence is 15 residues long. V shed 1 base, J shed 1 base, and the junction held 5 bases outside the gene matches. Germline V gene sequence: CDR1 SGHRS, CDR2 YFSETQ. The CDR3 DNA follows: TGCGCCAGCAGCTTGAGCGGGGCTCCTTCCTACGAGCAGTACTTC. This sequence encodes CASSLSGAPSYEQYF.

The V and J genes are TRBV15 and TRBJ1-2; 11 nucleotides line up with TRBD1. There are 15 residues in the CDR3. From germline, CDR1 is LNHNV and CDR2 YYDKDF (reference sequence). V was clipped by 0 bases and J by 4 bases; unmatched bases: 1. The CDR3 DNA reads TGTGCCACCAGCAGAGATGGGACAGGGGGCTATGGCTACACCTTC. This codes for CATSRDGTGGYGYTF.

In DNA form, the CDR3 reads TGTGCCAGCAGCTTAGATCCGGGACGGCCGTACCTGTACTTC. It translates to CASSLDPGRPYLYF. The chain links TRBV11-2 to TRBJ2-7; possibly TRBD1 or TRBD2 for D (5 bases each). Trimming cost V 0 bases and J 12 bases, with 18 bases left between them. The CDR3 has 14 amino acids. The germline CDR1 and CDR2 sequences are SGHAT and FQNNGV. Together with reference TRBV11-2 and TRBJ2-7, the CDR3 gives the full variable domain: EAGVAQSPRYKIIEKRQSVAFWCNPISGHATLYWYQQILGQGPKLLIQFQNNGVVDDSQLPKDRFSAERLKGVDSTLKIQPAKLEDSAVYLCASSLDPGRPYLYFGPGTRLTVT.

The chain uses TRBV30 and TRBJ1-2; tentative D call: TRBD1 (5 bases). Germline V lookup: CDR1 GTSNPN, CDR2 SVGIG (reference sequence). This CDR3 has 12 residues. V lost 0 bases and J lost 10, with 12 bases in between. DNA for the CDR3: TGTGCCTGGAGTGTACAGCCAGGGAACTACACCTTC. Amino acid sequence: CAWSVQPGNYTF.

The CDR3 region is CASSQSSGGSTEAFF. The CDR3 region has the DNA TGCGCCAGCAGCCAATCATCGGGGGGGAGCACTGAAGCTTTCTTT. The chain uses TRBV4-3 and TRBJ1-1; D is perhaps TRBD1 (5 bases). This CDR3 has 15 amino acids. CDR1 is LGHNA and CDR2 is YSLEER in the germline V gene. V was trimmed by 2 bases and J by 4 bases, leaving 14 bases between them.

V usage is TRBV5-5 and J usage is TRBJ2-7; 7 bases match TRBD1. Trimming took 4 bases from V and 1 from J; bases not matched to a gene: 8. The germline gives CDR1 SGHKS, CDR2 YYEKEE (reference sequence). The CDR3 loop spans 15 amino acids. In DNA, the CDR3 is TGTGCCAGCAGCGCGAGGGGACAGCTATCCTACGAGCAGTACTTC. As protein: CASSARGQLSYEQYF.

The chain links TRBV20-1 to TRBJ2-1, with unresolved D. V was clipped by 3 bases and J by 10 bases, with 7 bases between them. Per the germline V gene, CDR1 is DFQATT and CDR2 is SNEGSKA (reference sequence). The CDR3 spans 10 residues. This CDR3 is CSARKGEQFF. DNA of the CDR3: TGCAGTGCTAGGAAAGGGGAGCAGTTCTTC.

This clone was seen only once. The rearrangement links TRBV19 to TRBJ1-2; a weak D match, TRBD1 (5 bases). CDR1 and CDR2 from the germline V gene are LNHDA and SQIVND (reference sequence). The CDR3 loop spans 16 amino acids. The V and J ends lost 4 bases and 3 bases respectively, with 18 bases between them. The chain's CDR3 is CASSKIRDRGDYGYTF. The DNA of the CDR3 is TGTGCCAGTAGTAAAATCAGGGATCGTGGGGACTATGGCTACACCTTC.

The chain is built from TRBV20-1 and TRBJ1-5; D unresolved. The germline V and J ends were trimmed by 3 bases and 3 bases, with 6 bases remaining between them. Germline lookup yields CDR1 DFQATT and CDR2 SNEGSKA (reference sequence). The CDR3 runs to 12 residues. CDR3 nucleotide sequence: TGCAGTGCTAGTCCCTTCAATCAGCCCCAGCATTTT. This codes for CSASPFNQPQHF.

The J gene is TRBJ1-4, the V gene TRBV28; D uncertain. V was cut by 5 bases and J by 0 bases, with 13 bases left in between. CDR3 size: 16 residues. Germline loops: CDR1 MDHEN, CDR2 SYDVKM. DNA for the CDR3: TGTGCCAGCAGTAGAATGACGGTCACAACTAATGAAAAACTGTTTTTT. Amino acids: CASSRMTVTTNEKLFF.